The present T cell receptor beta chain was sequenced within a study of shared clonotypes between healthy human individuals. Study-wide context: With ages of 18 to 49, the donors were a couple of women and a few men.

Method: immunoSEQ multiplex PCR; TCRdb's copy keeps in-frame clones and lacks some. The sample has millions of clones, over 85% seen once; the top ten hold about 1.1%. In the naive CD8 group, cells lacked CD45RO and were positively selected for CCR7, so terminally differentiated effector memory CD45RA+ cells were left out. Donors had no recently reported acute infections or vaccinations and were HIV-negative. Nashville, Tennessee was home to all donors, who were Caucasian adults. Study results and caveats: A few donors shared about 4.5% of their naive CD4 clonotypes.

The V gene end was trimmed by 5 bases and the J gene end by 8 bases; junction bases not matched to a gene: 9. The CDR3 contains 15 residues. Germline V gene lookup returns CDR1 SGHVS and CDR2 FQNEAQ. As concerns this clone: Its antigen is still unknown.

The sequence was obtained from a man in his late teens or twenties in good health. The sequenced sample was naive CD8+ T cells sorted from blood. The genes are TRBV7-8 and TRBJ1-4; TRBD1 matches 9 bases. In DNA, the CDR3 is TGTGCCAGCAGCCCTCCGGGACAGGGTCTAGAAAAACTGTTTTTT. It encodes CASSPPGQGLEKLFF.